This T cell receptor beta chain was identified in a study of shared clonotypes between healthy human individuals. For the study at large: Per donor, three plates held CD4 naive cells, three held CD4 memory, two held CD8 naive and one held CD8 memory. General study points: Clonotype sharing among donors was thought likely to change with sequencing depth. Large sequencing depth failed to make sorted-subset sequencing complete, rarefaction showed. Larger richness was generally estimated for naive than memory subsets.

Comment on this clone: What it binds is not known.

Naive CD8 cells lacked CD45RO, underwent positive selection for CCR7 and left out terminally differentiated effector memory CD45RA+ cells. V lost 1 base and J 2 bases, leaving 12 bases between the germline ends. The CDR3 covers 16 residues. Germline lookup yields CDR1 PRHDT and CDR2 FYEKMQ (reference sequence). Sequenced by immunoSEQ multiplex PCR; TCRdb stores in-frame clones only, minus some. The repertoire holds around 550,000 clones, with roughly 95% as singletons. The sample taken for sequencing was naive CD8+ T cells sorted from blood. This clonotype originated in a young woman in good health. The genes are TRBV13 and TRBJ1-3; tentative D call: TRBD1 (6 bases). The CDR3 coding sequence is TGTGCCAGCAGCTTAGATAGGACAGATCCTGGAAACACCATATATTTT. It encodes CASSLDRTDPGNTIYF. Looking up the rest from reference TRBV13 and TRBJ1-3 gives the full variable domain: AAGVIQSPRHLIKEKRETATLKCYPIPRHDTVYWYQQGPGQDPQFLISFYEKMQSDKGSIPDRFSAQQFSDYHSELNMSSLELGDSALYFCASSLDRTDPGNTIYFGEGSWLTVV.